One and the same sample provided the 15 T cell receptor beta chains below, sequenced in a study of control samples from healthy donors and cancer patients. Here immunoSEQ multiplex PCR was the method, and the copy in TCRdb shows in-frame clones only, minus some. The sample holds 76,000 or so clones; 89% are singletons and the top ten take 9.5%. The material sequenced was PBMCs. The source of these receptors is a woman in her 50s with colorectal cancer.

The V call is TRBV7-2, the J call TRBJ1-4; tentative D call: TRBD1 (6 bases). This CDR3 spans 15 amino acids. Germline-derived CDR1 and CDR2 are SGHTA and FQGNSA. With 6 bases removed from V and 2 bases from J, the gap between germline ends came to 13 bases. In DNA form, the CDR3 reads TGTGCCAGCAGTAAACAGGGTTCTACTAATGAAAAACTGTTTTTT. This encodes CASSKQGSTNEKLFF.

The chain combines TRBV10-3 with TRBJ2-7; D possibly corresponds to TRBD2 (6 bases). Trimming left V 0 bases short and J 5 bases short, with 11 bases between. The CDR3 has 14 amino acids. Germline assignment: CDR1 ENHRY and CDR2 SYGVKD. CDR3 bases: TGTGCCATCAGTGAGTCGAATTCGGGGGACGAGCAGTACGTC. Amino acid sequence: CAISESNSGDEQYV.

The chain joins TRBV29-1 to TRBJ2-2; TRBD2 matches at 7 bases. The CDR3 is made up of 14 amino acids. Germline values: CDR1 SQVTM, CDR2 ANQGSEA. Trimming cost V 7 bases and J 5 bases; bases outside gene matches: 10. The CDR3 DNA reads TGCAGCGGCCAGGCCGGGCGGGAGACCGGGGAGCTGTTTTTT. Translated: CSGQAGRETGELFF.

The chain recombines TRBV4-3 with TRBJ1-6, with 7 positions matching TRBD1. CDR3 length equals 14 residues. V shed 3 bases and J 9 bases; nucleotides not matched to a gene: 5. The germline CDR1 and CDR2 sequences are LGHNA and YSLEER. This chain's CDR3 is CASSQATGSSPLHF. The CDR3 bases are TGCGCCAGCAGCCAGGCGACAGGGAGTTCACCCCTCCACTTT.

The gene calls are TRBV5-8 and TRBJ2-5, with a weak D call TRBD1 (6 bases). V lost 0 bases, J lost 2 bases, and 11 bases lay in between. This CDR3 spans 15 amino acids. CDR1 SGHTS and CDR2 YDEGEE come from the germline V gene. The CDR3 region is CASSLEQGPQETQYF. In nucleotides, the CDR3 is TGTGCCAGCAGCTTGGAGCAGGGGCCTCAAGAGACCCAGTACTTC.

The chain carries TRBV6-2 or TRBV6-3 and TRBJ1-6; TRBD1 matches 9 bases. The V gene's germline CDR1 is MNHEY and CDR2 SVGEGT. The CDR3 is made up of 14 amino acids. The V and J ends lost 5 bases and 5 bases, in that order; junction bases with no gene match: 1. The CDR3: CASSRTGDNSPLHF. The CDR3 coding sequence is TGTGCCAGCAGTCGGACAGGGGATAATTCACCCCTCCACTTT.

This chain connects TRBV12-5 to TRBJ2-2; D is uncertain. The V and J ends lost 3 bases and 3 bases respectively, with 14 bases between them. Germline V gives CDR1 LGHNT, CDR2 FRNRAP. CDR3 length: 16 amino acids. The CDR3 protein is CASGFRVPSYTGELFF. For the CDR3, the DNA is TGTGCTAGTGGTTTTAGGGTTCCATCGTACACCGGGGAGCTGTTTTTT.

The rearrangement links TRBV9 to TRBJ1-2; 7 nucleotides align to TRBD1. The CDR3 length is 15 residues. Germline CDR1 reads SGDLS; CDR2 reads YYNGEE. V lost 4 bases to trimming and J lost 1 base; unmatched junction nucleotides: 7. CDR3 amino acids: CASSPQTGLNYGYTF. The CDR3 nucleotides read TGTGCCAGCAGCCCTCAGACAGGGCTTAACTATGGCTACACCTTC.

The rearrangement uses TRBV27 and TRBJ1-5; unclear D gene. Trimming took 6 bases from V and 0 from J, leaving 15 bases between them. Germline V gene data show CDR1 as MNHEY and CDR2 as SMNVEV (reference sequence). CDR3 size: 16 residues. The CDR3 loop reads CASSPGPGPSNQPQHF. CDR3 bases: TGTGCCAGCAGCCCTGGACCCGGGCCTAGCAATCAGCCCCAGCATTTT.

The V gene is TRBV19, the J gene TRBJ2-1, with 8 bases identical to TRBD2. This CDR3 comprises 14 residues. J was trimmed by 5 bases and V by 8 bases; bases with no gene match: 8. Germline V gene lookup returns CDR1 LNHDA and CDR2 SQIVND (reference sequence). CDR3 bases: TGTGCCAGTTCAAGCGGGGGACCAGACAATGAGCAGTTCTTC. Translating gives CASSSGGPDNEQFF.

V is TRBV30 and J is TRBJ2-5; 7 nucleotides align to TRBD1. The V gene end was trimmed by 3 bases and the J gene end by 4 bases; junction bases not matched to a gene: 2. The CDR3 spans 12 residues. Germline V gene sequence: CDR1 GTSNPN, CDR2 SVGIG (reference sequence). CDR3 amino acids: CAWRQGSETQYF. The CDR3 DNA is TGTGCCTGGAGACAGGGGTCAGAGACCCAGTACTTC.

The chain recombines TRBV7-2 with TRBJ1-3; no clear D. The CDR3 extends over 15 amino acids. The V end lost 3 bases, the J end lost 0 bases, and 9 bases lay between the germline ends. CDR1 is SGHTA, CDR2 FQGNSA, per germline. CDR3 bases: TGTGCCAGCAGCTTGGTTTTCCTCTCTGGAAACACCATATATTTT. Translating it yields CASSLVFLSGNTIYF. Using reference TRBV7-2 and TRBJ1-3 for the parts outside the CDR3, the full variable domain is GAGVSQSPSNKVTEKGKDVELRCDPISGHTALYWYRQSLGQGLEFLIYFQGNSAPDKSGLPSDRFSAERTGGSVSTLTIQRTQQEDSAVYLCASSLVFLSGNTIYFGEGSWLTVV.

The chain uses TRBV18 and TRBJ1-2; 7 bases agree with TRBD1. Unmatched junction bases numbered 18, after V lost 4 bases and J lost 4 bases. Germline CDR1 is KGHSH and CDR2 is LQKENI. The CDR3 is 18 amino acids. Written as DNA, the CDR3 is TGTGCCAGCTCACTTAAACCCCCAACAGGGGAAAGAGCCTATGGCTACACCTTC. Translation: CASSLKPPTGERAYGYTF.

Written as DNA, the CDR3 is TGTGCCAGAAGCTTGCAGGGGTCGAACACTGAAGCTTTCTTT. Translating it yields CARSLQGSNTEAFF. This chain joins TRBV7-5 and TRBJ1-1; TRBD1, as called in the table, went unchecked against the DNA. TRBV7-5 is annotated as a pseudogene. This CDR3 has 14 amino acids.

In the case of this clone: Other DNA sequences in this sample translate to the same CDR3. This chain uses TRBV6-5 with TRBJ2-3, with 7 nucleotides matching TRBD2. This CDR3 contains 14 residues. V shed 0 bases, J shed 3 bases, and the junction held 0 bases outside the gene matches. Per the germline V gene, CDR1 is MNHEY and CDR2 is SVGAGI. In DNA, the CDR3 is TGTGCCAGCAGTTACTCGGGGGGGACAGATACGCAGTATTTT. This codes for CASSYSGGTDTQYF.